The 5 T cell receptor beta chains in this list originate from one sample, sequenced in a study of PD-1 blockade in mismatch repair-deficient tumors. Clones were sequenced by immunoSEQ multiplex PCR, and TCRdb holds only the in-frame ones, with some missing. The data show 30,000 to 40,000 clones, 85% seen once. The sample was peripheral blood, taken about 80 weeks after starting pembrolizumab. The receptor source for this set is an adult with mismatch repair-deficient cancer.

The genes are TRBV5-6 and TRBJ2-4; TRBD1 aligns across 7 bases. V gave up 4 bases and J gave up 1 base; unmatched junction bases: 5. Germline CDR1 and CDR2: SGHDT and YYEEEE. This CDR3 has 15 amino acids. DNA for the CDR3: TGTGCCAGCAGCACCGCGACAGGGGCCAAAAACATTCAGTACTTC. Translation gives CASSTATGAKNIQYF.

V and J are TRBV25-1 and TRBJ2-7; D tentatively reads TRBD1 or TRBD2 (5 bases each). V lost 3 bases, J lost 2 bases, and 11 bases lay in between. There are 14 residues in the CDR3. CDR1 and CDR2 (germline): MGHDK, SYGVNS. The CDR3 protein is CASSEGVWAYEQYF. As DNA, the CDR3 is TGTGCCAGCAGTGAGGGGGTTTGGGCCTACGAGCAGTACTTC.

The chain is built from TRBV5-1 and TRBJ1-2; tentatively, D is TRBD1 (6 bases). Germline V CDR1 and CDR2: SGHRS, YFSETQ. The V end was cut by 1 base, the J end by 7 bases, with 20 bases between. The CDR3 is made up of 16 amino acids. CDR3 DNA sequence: TGCGCCAGCAGCTTGAGGGCCTCAACAGGGACCGGTGGCTACACCTTC. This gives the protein CASSLRASTGTGGYTF.

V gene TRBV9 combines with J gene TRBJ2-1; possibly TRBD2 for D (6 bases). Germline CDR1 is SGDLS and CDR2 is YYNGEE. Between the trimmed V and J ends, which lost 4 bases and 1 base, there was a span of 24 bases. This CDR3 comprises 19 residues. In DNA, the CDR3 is TGTGCCAGCAGCCCCGGAGGCGGGATCGCCCTGAGTTCCTACAATGAGCAGTTCTTC. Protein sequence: CASSPGGGIALSSYNEQFF.

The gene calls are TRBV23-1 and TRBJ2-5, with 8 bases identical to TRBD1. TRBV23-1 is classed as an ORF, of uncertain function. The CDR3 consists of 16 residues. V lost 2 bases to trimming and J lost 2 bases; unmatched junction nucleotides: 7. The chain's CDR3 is CASSQPSRDRQETQYF. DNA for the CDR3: TGCGCCAGCAGTCAACCGTCCCGGGACAGGCAAGAGACCCAGTACTTC.